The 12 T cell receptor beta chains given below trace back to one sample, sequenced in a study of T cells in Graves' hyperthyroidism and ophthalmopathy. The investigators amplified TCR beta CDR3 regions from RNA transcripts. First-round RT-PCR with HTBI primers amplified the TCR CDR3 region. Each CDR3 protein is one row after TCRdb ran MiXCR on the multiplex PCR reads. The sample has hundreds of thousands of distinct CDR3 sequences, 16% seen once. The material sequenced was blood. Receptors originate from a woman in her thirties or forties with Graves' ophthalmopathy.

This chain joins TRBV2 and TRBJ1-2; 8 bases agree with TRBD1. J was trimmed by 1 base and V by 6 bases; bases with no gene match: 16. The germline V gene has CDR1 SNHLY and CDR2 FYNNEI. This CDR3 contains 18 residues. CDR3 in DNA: TGTGCCAGCAGAGGCGAGATTACCGGGACAGGAGTTAACTATGGCTACACCTTC. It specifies CASRGEITGTGVNYGYTF.

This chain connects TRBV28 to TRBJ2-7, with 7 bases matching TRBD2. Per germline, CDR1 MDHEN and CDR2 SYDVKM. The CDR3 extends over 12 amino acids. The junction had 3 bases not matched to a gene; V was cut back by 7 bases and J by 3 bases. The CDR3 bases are TGTGCCAGCACCCGGGGGGTCTACGAGCAGTACTTC. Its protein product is CASTRGVYEQYF.

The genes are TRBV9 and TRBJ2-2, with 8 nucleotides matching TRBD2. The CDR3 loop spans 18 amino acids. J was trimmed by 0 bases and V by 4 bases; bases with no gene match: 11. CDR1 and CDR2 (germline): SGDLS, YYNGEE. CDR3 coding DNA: TGTGCCAGCAGCCTCACTAGCGGAGGCCCCGCGAACACCGGGGAGCTGTTTTTT. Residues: CASSLTSGGPANTGELFF.

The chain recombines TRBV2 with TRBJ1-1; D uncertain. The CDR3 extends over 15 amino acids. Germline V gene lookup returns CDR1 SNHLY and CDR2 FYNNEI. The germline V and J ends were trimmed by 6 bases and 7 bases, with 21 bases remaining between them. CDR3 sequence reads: CASRTLAREINEAFF. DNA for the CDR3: TGTGCCAGCAGGACGTTGGCCCGGGAGATCAATGAAGCTTTCTTT.

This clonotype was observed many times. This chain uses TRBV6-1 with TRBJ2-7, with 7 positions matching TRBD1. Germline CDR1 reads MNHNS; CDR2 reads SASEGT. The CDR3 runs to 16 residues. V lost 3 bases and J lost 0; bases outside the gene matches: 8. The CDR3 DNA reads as TGTGCCAGCAGTGATCCCGGGACAGCGAACTCCTACGAGCAGTACTTC. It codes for CASSDPGTANSYEQYF.

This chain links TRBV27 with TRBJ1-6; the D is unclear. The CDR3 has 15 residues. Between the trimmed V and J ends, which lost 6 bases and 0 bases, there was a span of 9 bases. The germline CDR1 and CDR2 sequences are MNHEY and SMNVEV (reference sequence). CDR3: CASSSWSSYNSPLHF. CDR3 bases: TGTGCCAGCAGCTCTTGGAGCTCCTATAATTCACCCCTCCACTTT.

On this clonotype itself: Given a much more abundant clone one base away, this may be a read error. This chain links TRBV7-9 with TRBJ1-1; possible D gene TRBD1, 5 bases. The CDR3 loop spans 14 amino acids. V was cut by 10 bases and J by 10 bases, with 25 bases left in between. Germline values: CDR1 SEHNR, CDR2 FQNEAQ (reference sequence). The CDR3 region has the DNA TGTGCCACGAGGGCTCTAGGAGAAGGGGTAGCAGCTTTCTTT. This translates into CATRALGEGVAAFF. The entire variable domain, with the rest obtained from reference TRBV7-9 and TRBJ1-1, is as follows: DTGVSQNPRHKITKRGQNVTFRCDPISEHNRLYWYRQTLGQGPEFLTYFQNEAQLEKSRLLSDRFSAERPKGSFSTLEIQRTEQGDSAMYLCATRALGEGVAAFFGQGTRLTVV.

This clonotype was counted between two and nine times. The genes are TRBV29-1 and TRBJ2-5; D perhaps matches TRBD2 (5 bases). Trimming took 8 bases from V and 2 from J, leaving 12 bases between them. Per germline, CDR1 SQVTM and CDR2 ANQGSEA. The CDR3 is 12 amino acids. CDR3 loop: CSYSGGQETQYF. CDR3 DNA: TGCAGCTACAGCGGTGGGCAAGAGACCCAGTACTTC.

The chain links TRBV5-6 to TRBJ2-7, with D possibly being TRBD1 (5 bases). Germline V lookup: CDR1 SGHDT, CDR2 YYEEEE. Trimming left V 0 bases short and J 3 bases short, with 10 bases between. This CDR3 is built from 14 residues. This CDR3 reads CASSLVGDLYEQYF. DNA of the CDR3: TGTGCCAGCAGCTTGGTAGGGGATCTCTACGAGCAGTACTTC.

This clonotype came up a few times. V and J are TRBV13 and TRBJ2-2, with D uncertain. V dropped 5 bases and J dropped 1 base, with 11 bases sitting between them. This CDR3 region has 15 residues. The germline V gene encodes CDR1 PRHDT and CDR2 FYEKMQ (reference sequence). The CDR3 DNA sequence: TGTGCCAGCAGCCACGACCTAATGAACACCGGGGAGCTGTTTTTT. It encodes CASSHDLMNTGELFF.

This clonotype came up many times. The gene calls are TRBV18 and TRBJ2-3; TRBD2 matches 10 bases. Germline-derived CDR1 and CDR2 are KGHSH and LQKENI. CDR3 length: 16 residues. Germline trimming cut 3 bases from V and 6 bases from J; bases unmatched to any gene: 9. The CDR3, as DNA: TGTGCCAGCTCACCCTTTTCTAGCGGGAGTACGGATACGCAGTATTTT. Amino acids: CASSPFSSGSTDTQYF.

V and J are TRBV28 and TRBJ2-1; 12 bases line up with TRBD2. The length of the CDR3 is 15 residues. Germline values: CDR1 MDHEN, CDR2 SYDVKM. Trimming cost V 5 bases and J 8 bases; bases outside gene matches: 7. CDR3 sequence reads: CASSPGLAGMDEQFF. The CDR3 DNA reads TGTGCCAGCAGTCCAGGACTAGCGGGAATGGATGAGCAGTTCTTC.